These 27 T cell receptor beta chains were all obtained from the same sample, sequenced in a study of siplizumab effects on memory and regulatory T cells. This table comes from immunoSEQ multiplex PCR, and its TCRdb copy is limited to in-frame clones, with some not included. The repertoire holds 90,000 to 140,000 clones, with more than 85% as singletons. Material: CD4+ T cells sorted from blood. All receptors derive from a human donor in good health.

This clone was observed once. CDR3 loop: CASSPGTSGIQETQYF. The DNA for the CDR3 is TGTGCCAGCAGCCCCGGGACTAGCGGGATCCAAGAGACCCAGTACTTC. J is TRBJ2-5 and V is TRBV5-4, with 13 bases lining up with TRBD2. The V gene end was trimmed by 4 bases and the J gene end by 1 base; junction bases not matched to a gene: 4. Per germline, CDR1 SGHNT and CDR2 YYREEE (reference sequence). The CDR3 runs to 16 residues.

The chain carries TRBV29-1 and TRBJ2-5, with a weak D call TRBD2 (6 bases). This CDR3 is 13 amino acids long. V lost 5 bases to trimming and J lost 3 bases, with 13 bases between them. CDR1 is SQVTM, CDR2 ANQGSEA, per germline. CDR3 residues: CSVPHGGEETQYF. Written as DNA, the CDR3 is TGCAGCGTTCCACACGGAGGGGAAGAGACCCAGTACTTC.

The chain uses TRBV6-5 and TRBJ2-3, with 9 bases that match TRBD2. Germline V lookup: CDR1 MNHEY, CDR2 SVGAGI. The CDR3 has 16 residues. V gave up 0 bases and J gave up 6 bases; unmatched junction bases: 7. Here the CDR3 reads CASSYSVGGREDTQYF. The CDR3 bases are TGTGCCAGCAGTTACTCAGTGGGCGGGAGGGAGGATACGCAGTATTTT.

The CDR3 sequence: CAVGTSGSRVYEQYF. CDR3 coding DNA: TGTGCCGTGGGGACTAGCGGGAGTCGGGTCTACGAGCAGTACTTC. The rearrangement uses TRBV30 and TRBJ2-7, with 14 bases that match TRBD2. The germline V gene encodes CDR1 GTSNPN and CDR2 SVGIG (reference sequence). The ends lost 8 bases at V and 3 bases at J; junction bases unmatched: 9. CDR3 length: 15 amino acids.

V and J are TRBV9 and TRBJ1-1; no clear D gene. Per the germline V gene, CDR1 is SGDLS and CDR2 is YYNGEE. Trimming stripped 0 bases from V and 2 bases from J, with 8 bases between. The CDR3 loop spans 14 amino acids. The CDR3 region is CASSVGPKNTEAFF. The CDR3 DNA follows: TGTGCCAGCAGCGTAGGACCGAAAAACACTGAAGCTTTCTTT. Full variable domain (outside the CDR3, taken from reference TRBV9 and TRBJ1-1): DSGVTQTPKHLITATGQRVTLRCSPRSGDLSVYWYQQSLDQGLQFLIQYYNGEERAKGNILERFSAQQFPDLHSELNLSSLELGDSALYFCASSVGPKNTEAFFGQGTRLTVV.

A few counts support this clone. The chain employs TRBV19 and TRBJ1-6; D possibly corresponds to TRBD1 (5 bases). The length of the CDR3 is 15 residues. V was clipped by 7 bases and J by 3 bases, with 13 bases between them. CDR1 and CDR2 (germline): LNHDA, SQIVND (reference sequence). CDR3 loop: CASILGPNYNSPLHF. CDR3 DNA: TGTGCCAGTATTCTGGGACCGAACTATAATTCACCCCTCCACTTT.

This sequence joins TRBV10-3 and TRBJ1-2; D not certain. V lost 0 bases and J lost 2, with 7 bases in between. This CDR3 is 14 amino acids long. Germline V gives CDR1 ENHRY, CDR2 SYGVKD. The CDR3 region has the DNA TGTGCCATCAGTGAGTCGATACTAAACTATGGCTACACCTTC. Its translation is CAISESILNYGYTF.

CDR3 in DNA: TGTGCCAGCACCTCATCTAAGGGCTTCTATGGCTACACCTTC. It encodes CASTSSKGFYGYTF. J is TRBJ1-2 and V is TRBV6-5; no reliable D call. The CDR3 length is 14 residues. V shed 7 bases and J shed 4 bases, with 16 bases lying between them. CDR1 is MNHEY and CDR2 is SVGAGI in the germline V gene.

This clone was seen once. The chain uses TRBV5-6 and TRBJ1-1; D is possibly TRBD1 (6 bases). This CDR3 region has 14 residues. V lost 4 bases to trimming and J lost 7 bases, with 17 bases between them. The germline gives CDR1 SGHDT, CDR2 YYEEEE. The CDR3 protein is CASSLGAGVDEAFF. DNA of the CDR3: TGTGCCAGCAGCCTAGGGGCAGGGGTGGATGAAGCTTTCTTT.

V is TRBV29-1 and J is TRBJ1-3; no clear D gene. The V end lost 3 bases, the J end lost 4 bases, and 10 bases lay between the germline ends. Germline CDR1 and CDR2: SQVTM and ANQGSEA. The CDR3 has 13 residues. For the CDR3, the DNA is TGCAGCGTTGAGTCAGGTCCGGGAAACACCATATATTTT. This translates into CSVESGPGNTIYF.

V is TRBV12-2 and J is TRBJ2-7; TRBD2, as called in the table, went unchecked against the DNA. TRBV12-2 is marked as a pseudogene. The CDR3 totals 15 residues. Here the CDR3 reads CASRLEGGTDHEQYF. The CDR3 nucleotides read TGTGCAAGTCGCTTAGAAGGCGGGACTGACCACGAGCAGTACTTC.

This sequence joins TRBV2 and TRBJ2-7; D possibly corresponds to TRBD1 (5 bases). Germline CDR1 is SNHLY and CDR2 is FYNNEI. The CDR3 totals 13 residues. The V end was cut by 8 bases, the J end by 0 bases, with 11 bases between. The CDR3 sequence: CASGATYSYEQYF. The CDR3 nucleotides are TGTGCCAGCGGGGCGACATACTCCTACGAGCAGTACTTC.

This clone has only a few counts. The chain combines TRBV20-1 with TRBJ1-1; no clear D gene. Germline CDR1 reads DFQATT; CDR2 reads SNEGSKA (reference sequence). The V end was cut by 6 bases, the J end by 4 bases, with 6 bases between. The CDR3 consists of 10 residues. The CDR3 loop is CSAWRTEAFF. The CDR3 nucleotides are TGCAGTGCGTGGCGCACTGAAGCTTTCTTT.

The chain employs TRBV5-5 and TRBJ2-2, with 7 bases matching TRBD2. Trimming cost V 0 bases and J 2 bases; bases outside gene matches: 7. This CDR3 has 17 residues. Germline assignment: CDR1 SGHKS and CDR2 YYEKEE (reference sequence). The CDR3 coding sequence is TGTGCCAGCAGCTTGGGTCCAGCGGGGAGTAACACCGGGGAGCTGTTTTTT. Its protein product is CASSLGPAGSNTGELFF.

The chain couples TRBV2 to TRBJ1-1; the D is unclear. CDR1 SNHLY and CDR2 FYNNEI come from the germline V gene. V lost 6 bases, J lost 0 bases, and 14 bases lay in between. This CDR3 is built from 15 residues. CDR3 coding DNA: TGTGCCAGCAGGGCCCGGATTGTCATGAACACTGAAGCTTTCTTT. Encoded protein: CASRARIVMNTEAFF.

The chain recombines TRBV5-1 with TRBJ1-1, with unresolved D. From germline, CDR1 is SGHRS and CDR2 YFSETQ. The CDR3 runs 14 residues. V was shortened by 1 base and J by 6 bases, with 13 bases between the two germline ends. Here the CDR3 reads CASSLLTRSAEAFF. Here the CDR3 DNA reads TGCGCCAGCAGCTTGCTAACGCGATCGGCTGAAGCTTTCTTT.

This chain links TRBV18 with TRBJ2-1; tentatively, D is TRBD2 (5 bases). Per germline, CDR1 KGHSH and CDR2 LQKENI. The V gene lost 2 bases and the J gene lost 0 bases, with 17 bases spanning the gap. This CDR3 is 18 amino acids long. CDR3 loop: CASSPVGGLGSSYNEQFF. In DNA, the CDR3 is TGTGCCAGCTCACCAGTAGGCGGGTTGGGGTCCTCCTACAATGAGCAGTTCTTC.

The V and J genes are TRBV7-9 and TRBJ2-7, with unresolved D. CDR1 is SEHNR, CDR2 FQNEAQ, per germline (reference sequence). The CDR3 consists of 11 residues. V lost 4 bases to trimming and J lost 3 bases, with 4 bases between them. The CDR3 region is CASSSRYEQYF. CDR3 coding DNA: TGTGCCAGCAGCTCACGCTACGAGCAGTACTTC. Full variable domain (rest looked up from reference TRBV7-9 and TRBJ2-7): DTGVSQNPRHKITKRGQNVTFRCDPISEHNRLYWYRQTLGQGPEFLTYFQNEAQLEKSRLLSDRFSAERPKGSFSTLEIQRTEQGDSAMYLCASSSRYEQYFGPGTRLTVT.

This CDR3 is CASSIRVSEAFF. The CDR3, as DNA: TGTGCCAGTAGTATCAGGGTATCTGAAGCTTTCTTT. The gene calls are TRBV19 and TRBJ1-1; D possibly corresponds to TRBD1 (5 bases). Trimming removed 3 bases at V and 6 bases at J, with 8 bases between. Germline CDR1 is LNHDA and CDR2 is SQIVND (reference sequence). This CDR3 has 12 residues.

This sequence joins TRBV27 and TRBJ2-2, with a possible D match to TRBD2 (6 bases). Germline loops: CDR1 MNHEY, CDR2 SMNVEV (reference sequence). Trimming cost V 6 bases and J 7 bases, with 18 bases left between them. There are 15 residues in the CDR3. CDR3 amino acids: CASRQLAVGNGELFF. The CDR3 DNA is TGTGCCAGCAGACAATTAGCGGTGGGGAACGGGGAGCTGTTTTTT.

The chain links TRBV5-8 to TRBJ2-3; 8 positions agree with TRBD2. The germline CDR1 and CDR2 sequences are SGHTS and YDEGEE. The V and J ends lost 0 bases and 3 bases, in that order; junction bases with no gene match: 6. CDR3 size: 16 residues. The CDR3 reads CASSLGSGSGTDTQYF. The CDR3 DNA follows: TGTGCCAGCAGCTTGGGGAGCGGGAGTGGGACAGATACGCAGTATTTT. Full variable domain (remainder filled in from reference TRBV5-8 and TRBJ2-3): EAGVTQSPTHLIKTRGQQATLRCSPISGHTSVYWYQQALGLGLQFLLWYDEGEERNRGNFPPRFSGRQFPNYSSELNVNALELEDSALYLCASSLGSGSGTDTQYFGPGTRLTVL.

CDR3 bases: TGCGCCAGCAGCTTCCAATCCGGACGCGGGGGAAAACTGTTTTTT. It specifies CASSFQSGRGGKLFF. The V gene is TRBV5-1, the J gene TRBJ1-4; D may be TRBD1 (5 bases). CDR3 length equals 15 residues. Germline-derived CDR1 and CDR2 are SGHRS and YFSETQ. V lost 2 bases and J lost 10, with 18 bases in between.

The chain combines TRBV29-1 with TRBJ1-1, with no clear D. From germline, CDR1 is SQVTM and CDR2 ANQGSEA. Trimming pared 7 bases from V and 2 bases from J, leaving 17 bases between. The CDR3 has 14 residues. The CDR3 spells CSALVWAVNTEAFF. Here the CDR3 DNA reads TGCAGCGCCCTCGTCTGGGCTGTCAACACTGAAGCTTTCTTT.

The chain is built from TRBV28 and TRBJ1-3; 7 positions match TRBD1. Per germline, CDR1 MDHEN and CDR2 SYDVKM. The junction had 6 bases not matched to a gene; V was cut back by 8 bases and J by 2 bases. The CDR3 is made up of 14 amino acids. For the CDR3, the DNA is TGTGCCAGCCACAGGGGAAGAACTGGAAACACCATATATTTT. It yields the protein CASHRGRTGNTIYF.

CDR3 loop: CASSIGGRDPGELFF. For the CDR3, the DNA is TGTGCCAGTAGTATCGGAGGCAGGGACCCCGGGGAGCTGTTTTTT. The chain is built from TRBV19 and TRBJ2-2; D might be TRBD1 or TRBD2, each matching 5 bases. Germline assignment: CDR1 LNHDA and CDR2 SQIVND (reference sequence). V dropped 3 bases and J dropped 6 bases, with 14 bases sitting between them. The CDR3 covers 15 residues. The complete variable domain, with remaining parts taken from reference TRBV19 and TRBJ2-2, reads DGGITQSPKYLFRKEGQNVTLSCEQNLNHDAMYWYRQDPGQGLRLIYYSQIVNDFQKGDIAEGYSVSREKKESFPLTVTSAQKNPTAFYLCASSIGGRDPGELFFGEGSRLTVL.

The V and J genes are TRBV9 and TRBJ2-7, with a weak D call TRBD1 (5 bases). V was shortened by 4 bases and J by 0 bases, with 26 bases between the two germline ends. The CDR3 length is 19 residues. Germline lookup yields CDR1 SGDLS and CDR2 YYNGEE. CDR3 coding DNA: TGTGCCAGCAGCCCCCACCCGACAGAGCGCTCCTCCTCCTCCTACGAGCAGTACTTC. Translated: CASSPHPTERSSSSYEQYF.

This clone has a single count. The chain employs TRBV11-2 and TRBJ1-4; D not certain. Trimming pared 2 bases from V and 4 bases from J, leaving 11 bases between. CDR1 is SGHAT and CDR2 is FQNNGV in the germline V gene. This CDR3 region has 15 residues. This CDR3 reads CASSLPRIRNEKLFF. The CDR3 DNA reads as TGTGCCAGCAGCTTACCCCGGATACGTAATGAAAAACTGTTTTTT.